These 19 T cell receptor beta chains were all obtained from the same sample, sequenced in a study of blood T cell repertoires in COVID-19. The data were produced by immunoSEQ multiplex PCR, yet TCRdb's version contains in-frame clones alone and is incomplete. In the table there are under 200,000 clones, about 90% of which are singletons. Sequences were obtained from PBMCs or T cells enriched from blood (not recorded which). Source of these receptors: a woman in her forties or fifties who had recovered from COVID-19.

V gene TRBV6-2 or TRBV6-3 combines with J gene TRBJ2-7; D perhaps matches TRBD2 (5 bases). V was trimmed by 1 base and J by 3 bases, leaving 13 bases between them. This CDR3 is built from 15 residues. The germline CDR1 and CDR2 sequences are MNHEY and SVGEGT. CDR3 in amino acids: CASSYFGERFYEQYF. The CDR3 coding sequence is TGTGCCAGCAGTTACTTCGGGGAGCGATTCTACGAGCAGTACTTC.

The gene calls are TRBV18 and TRBJ2-2, with D maybe TRBD1 (6 bases). This CDR3 has 15 amino acids. With 5 bases removed from V and 7 bases from J, the gap between germline ends came to 17 bases. The germline V gene encodes CDR1 KGHSH and CDR2 LQKENI. In nucleotides, the CDR3 is TGTGCCAGCTCAATTTCAGGGGTTGTCGGCGGGGAGCTGTTTTTT. It codes for CASSISGVVGGELFF.

This chain connects TRBV27 to TRBJ1-6; D is uncertain. This CDR3 is built from 15 residues. Germline CDR1 is MNHEY and CDR2 is SMNVEV (reference sequence). Trimming took off 4 bases at V and 9 bases at J, with 16 bases between the two ends. Written as DNA, the CDR3 is TGTGCCAGCAGTTCGACCGCGACGGGTAGTTCACCCCTCCACTTT. This sequence encodes CASSSTATGSSPLHF.

The chain recombines TRBV28 with TRBJ2-2; 7 nucleotides match TRBD1. CDR3 size: 16 residues. Germline assignment: CDR1 MDHEN and CDR2 SYDVKM. Losses at the gene ends were 1 base for V and 8 bases for J; bases not matched to a gene: 10. Here the CDR3 reads CASSLFASTGLGELFF. In DNA, the CDR3 is TGTGCCAGCAGTTTATTTGCGTCGACAGGGTTGGGGGAGCTGTTTTTT.

The V call is TRBV7-9, the J call TRBJ2-1; D unclear. The CDR3 sequence is 15 residues long. Germline V gene sequence: CDR1 SEHNR, CDR2 FQNEAQ (reference sequence). The V gene lost 0 bases and the J gene lost 8 bases, with 14 bases spanning the gap. For the CDR3, the DNA is TGTGCCAGCAGCTTAGCTCTGGGCCGTAACTATGAGCAGTTCTTC. This translates into CASSLALGRNYEQFF.

V and J are TRBV7-9 and TRBJ2-7, with 11 positions matching TRBD2. CDR1 is SEHNR, CDR2 FQNEAQ, per germline (reference sequence). This CDR3 region has 15 residues. V trimming: 1 base; J trimming: 7 bases; junction bases outside the gene matches: 6. For the CDR3, the DNA is TGTGCCAGCAGCTTAGGGGCGGGACTAGCGGTGGAGCAGTACTTC. Translating it yields CASSLGAGLAVEQYF.

This clone was recorded only once. The J gene is TRBJ1-5, the V gene TRBV2, with D possibly matching TRBD1 (5 bases). Trimming cost V 4 bases and J 7 bases, with 17 bases left between them. CDR1 SNHLY and CDR2 FYNNEI come from the germline V gene. The CDR3 has 15 residues. CDR3 sequence reads: CASSGAGKFNQPQHF. The CDR3 DNA reads as TGTGCCAGCAGTGGGGCAGGGAAGTTTAACCAGCCCCAGCATTTT.

J is TRBJ2-7 and V is TRBV18; the D gene is possibly TRBD2 (6 bases). The germline CDR1 and CDR2 sequences are KGHSH and LQKENI. The CDR3 extends over 14 amino acids. V lost 6 bases, J lost 5 bases, and 17 bases lay in between. CDR3 residues: CASSQDYVMDEQYF. The CDR3 DNA sequence: TGTGCCAGCTCCCAGGACTATGTAATGGACGAGCAGTACTTC.

The chain links TRBV6-5 to TRBJ2-7, with TRBD2 identical over 11 bases. The trim removed 6 bases at V and 5 bases at J, leaving 6 bases unmatched. CDR1 is MNHEY, CDR2 SVGAGI, per germline. This CDR3 contains 14 residues. The CDR3 DNA sequence: TGTGCCAGCAGGACTAGCGGGAAGACCCACGAGCAGTACTTC. This codes for CASRTSGKTHEQYF.

The chain couples TRBV2 to TRBJ1-3; a possible D gene is TRBD1 (5 bases). The CDR3 is made up of 13 amino acids. The V gene's germline CDR1 is SNHLY and CDR2 FYNNEI. V shed 4 bases and J shed 7 bases, with 11 bases lying between them. CDR3 residues: CASSVGRANTIYF. The DNA of the CDR3 is TGTGCCAGCAGTGTAGGCAGGGCCAACACCATATATTTT.

This clone was recorded once. The V call is TRBV5-1, the J call TRBJ1-2; a possible D gene is TRBD1 (6 bases). Germline-derived CDR1 and CDR2 are SGHRS and YFSETQ. The V end lost 2 bases, the J end lost 0 bases, and 11 bases lay between the germline ends. The CDR3 length is 15 residues. The CDR3 reads CASSFTGLANYGYTF. DNA for the CDR3: TGCGCCAGCAGCTTCACAGGGCTAGCTAACTATGGCTACACCTTC.

The chain carries TRBV29-1 and TRBJ2-1; TRBD2 matches at 12 bases. The CDR3 loop spans 15 amino acids. Germline values: CDR1 SQVTM, CDR2 ANQGSEA. V was pared by 1 base and J by 4 bases, with 2 bases of the junction left unmatched. The CDR3 coding sequence is TGCAGCGTTGAAGGGGGACTAGCGGGTTACAATGAGCAGTTCTTC. It is translated as CSVEGGLAGYNEQFF.

This clone was observed a handful of times. The chain employs TRBV19 and TRBJ1-5; D gene uncertain. CDR3 length: 14 amino acids. Germline loops: CDR1 LNHDA, CDR2 SQIVND (reference sequence). Trimming removed 1 base from V and 3 bases from J, with 7 bases in between. The CDR3 sequence: CASSIVEVNQPQHF. CDR3 nucleotides: TGTGCCAGTAGTATAGTAGAAGTCAATCAGCCCCAGCATTTT.

This chain links TRBV7-8 with TRBJ1-4; TRBD1 agrees at 10 bases. The ends lost 5 bases at V and 8 bases at J; junction bases unmatched: 8. Germline V gives CDR1 SGHVS, CDR2 FQNEAQ. The CDR3 consists of 15 residues. The CDR3 region has the DNA TGTGCCAGCAGCCAAAGACAGGGGGCGTGGGAAAAACTGTTTTTT. This encodes CASSQRQGAWEKLFF.

J is TRBJ1-6 and V is TRBV7-8; possibly TRBD1 for D (6 bases). CDR1 SGHVS and CDR2 FQNEAQ come from the germline V gene. V was clipped by 0 bases and J by 0 bases, with 12 bases between them. CDR3 length: 18 residues. The CDR3 nucleotides read TGTGCCAGCAGCTTAGCGCAGACAGGAAGCTCCTATAATTCACCCCTCCACTTT. This codes for CASSLAQTGSSYNSPLHF.

J is TRBJ2-1 and V is TRBV12-3 or TRBV12-4, with unresolved D. The V end was cut by 6 bases, the J end by 8 bases, with 14 bases between. This CDR3 region has 13 residues. In DNA, the CDR3 is TGTGCCAGCAGCCCCCTAGTAACACATGAGCAGTTCTTC. Its protein product is CASSPLVTHEQFF.

This clone was recorded once. This chain uses TRBV24-1 with TRBJ2-7, with D perhaps TRBD2 (7 bases). There are 13 residues in the CDR3. The V end lost 6 bases, the J end lost 7 bases, and 15 bases lay between the germline ends. Per germline, CDR1 KGHDR and CDR2 SFDVKD. CDR3 coding DNA: TGTGCCACCAGTCGGGGGGCCTTGGGGGAGCAGTACTTC. The encoded protein is CATSRGALGEQYF.

V is TRBV18 and J is TRBJ2-7; 7 bases agree with TRBD2. CDR1 is KGHSH, CDR2 LQKENI, per germline. The ends lost 3 bases at V and 7 bases at J; junction bases unmatched: 9. This CDR3 is 14 amino acids long. The CDR3 protein is CASSPTGGSAEQYF. The CDR3 DNA reads as TGTGCCAGCTCACCGACTGGCGGGAGCGCGGAGCAGTACTTC.

V usage is TRBV19 and J usage is TRBJ2-1; D call uncertain. This CDR3 region has 16 residues. Trimming removed 0 bases from V and 0 bases from J, with 9 bases in between. The germline gives CDR1 LNHDA, CDR2 SQIVND (reference sequence). CDR3 sequence (DNA): TGTGCCAGTAGTATAGAGAAGCGCCGCTCCTACAATGAGCAGTTCTTC. Its protein product is CASSIEKRRSYNEQFF.